The 22 T cell receptor beta chains below all came from one sample that was sequenced in a study of blood T cell repertoires in COVID-19. Using immunoSEQ multiplex PCR, the repertoire was profiled, and TCRdb retains in-frame clones only, with some absent. The data hold tens of thousands of clones, with approximately 82% observed a single time. The sample taken for sequencing was peripheral blood. All receptors derive from a woman older than 75 with acute or convalescent COVID-19.

V gene TRBV5-1 combines with J gene TRBJ1-4, with D hard to call. The CDR3 consists of 14 residues. CDR1 is SGHRS, CDR2 YFSETQ, per germline. Trimming took off 0 bases at V and 0 bases at J, with 3 bases between the two ends. CDR3 protein: CASSLDTTNEKLFF. CDR3 coding DNA: TGCGCCAGCAGCTTGGACACAACTAATGAAAAACTGTTTTTT.

The chain combines TRBV19 with TRBJ1-5; D is undetermined. Germline V gene sequence: CDR1 LNHDA, CDR2 SQIVND (reference sequence). The V end was cut by 4 bases, the J end by 7 bases, with 17 bases between. This CDR3 is built from 15 residues. The CDR3 DNA sequence: TGTGCCAGTAGTACATCTAAGGTCGGACTCCAGCCCCAGCATTTT. Amino acid sequence: CASSTSKVGLQPQHF.

DNA of the CDR3: TGTGCCAGTAGTCTCCTAGCGGGAGGCTGGCAGTATTTT. Its translation: CASSLLAGGWQYF. The V gene is TRBV19, the J gene TRBJ2-3; 11 bases fit TRBD2. The V gene end was trimmed by 5 bases and the J gene end by 11 bases; junction bases not matched to a gene: 6. Germline V CDR1 and CDR2: LNHDA, SQIVND (reference sequence). The CDR3 spans 13 residues.

The chain is built from TRBV7-3 and TRBJ2-1, with 12 bases lining up with TRBD2. CDR1 is SGHTA and CDR2 is FQGTGA in the germline V gene. Unmatched junction bases numbered 8, after V lost 2 bases and J lost 9 bases. The CDR3 has 16 amino acids. For the CDR3, the DNA is TGTGCCAGCAGCTTAGGCCGACTAGCGGGAGTAAGTGAGCAGTTCTTC. Protein product: CASSLGRLAGVSEQFF.

The V call is TRBV20-1, the J call TRBJ1-5; no reliable D call. The CDR3 loop spans 11 amino acids. Per the germline V gene, CDR1 is DFQATT and CDR2 is SNEGSKA (reference sequence). The CDR3 region is CREADYQPQHF. As DNA, the CDR3 is TGCAGGGAGGCGGATTATCAGCCCCAGCATTTT.

The chain has TRBV11-3 and TRBJ1-1; unclear D gene. This CDR3 contains 13 residues. CDR1 SGHNT and CDR2 YENEEA come from the germline V gene. Trimming took 5 bases from V and 8 from J, leaving 15 bases between them. CDR3 region: CASSQRIGGEAFF. The CDR3 bases are TGTGCCAGCAGCCAGCGGATCGGCGGGGAAGCTTTCTTT.

The genes are TRBV5-3 and TRBJ1-2; 7 bases align to TRBD1. Being an ORF, TRBV5-3 has a function that is uncertain. The length of the CDR3 is 20 residues. V shed 2 bases and J 3 bases; nucleotides not matched to a gene: 22. The DNA of the CDR3 is TGTGCCAGAAGCTTATCATTTCTTGCGGACAGGCGAGGTGGATACTATGGCTACACCTTC. Its translation: CARSLSFLADRRGGYYGYTF.

The chain employs TRBV6-5 and TRBJ2-2; 7 bases line up with TRBD1. Trimming at V came to 8 bases and at J to 5 bases, leaving 5 bases not matched to a gene. Germline V gives CDR1 MNHEY, CDR2 SVGAGI. The CDR3 spans 13 residues. As DNA, the CDR3 is TGTGCCAGCTATGGGACAGAGACCGGGGAGCTGTTTTTT. It yields the protein CASYGTETGELFF.

The chain couples TRBV7-8 to TRBJ2-3, with TRBD2 identical over 14 bases. CDR1 is SGHVS, CDR2 FQNEAQ, per germline. V lost 1 base and J lost 1; bases outside the gene matches: 13. CDR3 length: 21 amino acids. CDR3 DNA sequence: TGTGCCAGCAGCTTAGGGGGACTAGCGGGAGCTTATTCATACGGCACAGATACGCAGTATTTT. Amino acids: CASSLGGLAGAYSYGTDTQYF.

The rearrangement links TRBV10-3 to TRBJ2-2, with TRBD2 as a possible D gene (6 bases). The CDR3 consists of 16 residues. V shed 1 base and J shed 7 bases, with 16 bases lying between them. Germline-derived CDR1 and CDR2 are ENHRY and SYGVKD. Written as DNA, the CDR3 is TGTGCCATCAGTGAGTATTCGGGAGAAGAGAACGGGGAGCTGTTTTTT. Encoded protein: CAISEYSGEENGELFF.

V is TRBV10-1 and J is TRBJ2-2, with 9 bases fitting TRBD2. CDR3 length equals 15 residues. Germline lookup yields CDR1 WNHNN and CDR2 SYGVQD (reference sequence). The ends lost 5 bases at V and 5 bases at J; junction bases unmatched: 6. The CDR3 region is CASSHGTSRTGELFF. The CDR3, as DNA: TGCGCCAGCAGTCACGGGACTAGCCGGACCGGGGAGCTGTTTTTT.

The chain uses TRBV7-9 and TRBJ1-5, with D possibly matching TRBD1 (5 bases). V was trimmed by 3 bases and J by 6 bases, leaving 9 bases between them. Germline lookup yields CDR1 SEHNR and CDR2 FQNEAQ (reference sequence). This CDR3 contains 13 residues. This CDR3 reads CASSFDGGQPQHF. DNA for the CDR3: TGTGCCAGCAGCTTCGACGGGGGTCAGCCCCAGCATTTT. Full variable domain (outside the CDR3, taken from reference TRBV7-9 and TRBJ1-5): DTGVSQNPRHKITKRGQNVTFRCDPISEHNRLYWYRQTLGQGPEFLTYFQNEAQLEKSRLLSDRFSAERPKGSFSTLEIQRTEQGDSAMYLCASSFDGGQPQHFGDGTRLSIL.

CDR3 in amino acids: CASSPASLGANYGYTF. Written as DNA, the CDR3 is TGTGCCAGCTCACCTGCTTCTTTGGGCGCTAACTATGGCTACACCTTC. The rearrangement joins TRBV18 to TRBJ1-2, with D uncertain. This CDR3 region has 16 residues. Deletions cut 3 bases from V and 0 bases from J, with 14 bases between. Germline assignment: CDR1 KGHSH and CDR2 LQKENI. Variable domain in full (rest from reference TRBV18 and TRBJ1-2): NAGVMQNPRHLVRRRGQEARLRCSPMKGHSHVYWYRQLPEEGLKFMVYLQKENIIDESGMPKERFSAEFPKEGPSILRIQQVVRGDSAAYFCASSPASLGANYGYTFGSGTRLTVV.

This chain links TRBV29-1 with TRBJ2-3; D is uncertain. Germline V gives CDR1 SQVTM, CDR2 ANQGSEA. V shed 3 bases and J shed 2 bases, with 9 bases lying between them. The CDR3 is made up of 13 amino acids. CDR3 residues: CSVEGQVTDTQYF. DNA of the CDR3: TGCAGCGTTGAGGGTCAGGTCACAGATACGCAGTATTTT.

The chain uses TRBV10-2 and TRBJ2-3, with 7 bases lining up with TRBD2. The trim removed 6 bases at V and 1 base at J, leaving 7 bases unmatched. Germline-derived CDR1 and CDR2 are WSHSY and SAAADI. The CDR3 runs 15 residues. CDR3 sequence: CASSSSAGGTDTQYF. DNA of the CDR3: TGCGCCAGCAGCTCATCGGCGGGAGGCACAGATACGCAGTATTTT.

The chain recombines TRBV15 with TRBJ2-1; 11 nucleotides align to TRBD2. CDR1 is LNHNV and CDR2 is YYDKDF in the germline V gene (reference sequence). V gave up 4 bases and J gave up 7 bases; unmatched junction bases: 9. This CDR3 contains 16 residues. CDR3 coding DNA: TGTGCCACCAGCAACTTACTAGCGGGGGATCGGAATGAGCAGTTCTTC. It yields the protein CATSNLLAGDRNEQFF.

The CDR3 spells CASTQVVAGGSGELFF. CDR3 DNA sequence: TGTGCCAGCACCCAGGTGGTAGCGGGAGGGTCCGGGGAGCTGTTTTTT. The genes are TRBV6-6 and TRBJ2-2, with 11 bases aligning to TRBD2. The germline CDR1 and CDR2 sequences are MNHNY and SVGAGI (reference sequence). The CDR3 is 16 residues long. The ends lost 7 bases at V and 6 bases at J; junction bases unmatched: 10.

V is TRBV6-1 and J is TRBJ2-3; 7 bases are shared with TRBD2. Germline V gives CDR1 MNHNS, CDR2 SASEGT. This CDR3 comprises 14 residues. Trimming at V came to 2 bases and at J to 7 bases, leaving 6 bases not matched to a gene. As DNA, the CDR3 is TGTGCCAGCAGTGAATCGGGACTAACGAATACGCAGTATTTT. It specifies CASSESGLTNTQYF.

The rearrangement uses TRBV30 and TRBJ2-3; 14 nucleotides match TRBD2. This CDR3 is 16 amino acids long. The ends lost 1 base at V and 5 bases at J; junction bases unmatched: 5. Germline V gives CDR1 GTSNPN, CDR2 SVGIG (reference sequence). The CDR3 protein is CAWSGHGTSGRDTQYF. The CDR3 DNA sequence: TGTGCCTGGAGTGGACACGGGACTAGCGGGAGAGATACGCAGTATTTT.

This chain links TRBV5-1 with TRBJ1-5; 7 bases are shared with TRBD1. CDR3 size: 15 residues. With 0 bases clipped from V and 3 bases from J, the junction kept 3 bases outside the gene matches. Germline V gives CDR1 SGHRS, CDR2 YFSETQ. The CDR3 bases are TGCGCCAGCAGCTTGGACACAGGGGCCAATCAGCCCCAGCATTTT. Amino acid sequence: CASSLDTGANQPQHF.

The rearrangement joins TRBV10-1 to TRBJ1-1; tentative D call: TRBD1 (6 bases). CDR1 and CDR2 (germline): WNHNN, SYGVQD (reference sequence). Between the trimmed V and J ends, which lost 2 bases and 4 bases, there was a span of 17 bases. The CDR3 length is 16 residues. For the CDR3, the DNA is TGCGCCAGCAGTGAGGGTCCGCGGGGGGCGAGCACTGAAGCTTTCTTT. This translates into CASSEGPRGASTEAFF.

The rearrangement uses TRBV12-3 or TRBV12-4 and TRBJ2-5; D is unclear. Trimming removed 5 bases at V and 8 bases at J, with 15 bases between. This CDR3 comprises 13 residues. The CDR3, as DNA: TGTGCCAGCAGTCCCCCCCAGTCCAGAACCCAGTACTTC. Residues: CASSPPQSRTQYF.